The 10 T cell receptor beta chains reported below all come from one sample, sequenced in a study of blood T cell repertoires in COVID-19. TCRdb's copy holds only in-frame clones and misses some; the assay was immunoSEQ multiplex PCR. The sample consists of 45,000 to 60,000 clones, 82% of them appearing once. Sequencing input: peripheral blood. Receptors were obtained from a human donor with acute or convalescent COVID-19. The donor label of this sample is uncertain.

This rearrangement joins TRBV3-1 (or the pseudogene TRBV3-2) to TRBJ1-2; TRBD1 is a possible D gene (5 bases). V lost 1 base and J 7 bases, leaving 13 bases between the germline ends. Per germline, CDR1 LGHDT and CDR2 YNNKEL (reference sequence). The CDR3 length is 14 residues. CDR3 region: CASSQGTREGGYTF. Here the CDR3 DNA reads TGTGCCAGCAGCCAAGGGACCAGGGAGGGTGGCTACACCTTC.

The rearrangement uses TRBV6-5 and TRBJ2-6; D is uncertain. Germline values: CDR1 MNHEY, CDR2 SVGAGI. V lost 0 bases, J lost 2 bases, and 8 bases lay in between. The CDR3 has 16 amino acids. The CDR3 region is CASSYSNGAGANVLTF. The CDR3, as DNA: TGTGCCAGCAGTTACTCGAACGGAGCTGGGGCCAACGTCCTGACTTTC.

This clone was observed a single time. The gene calls are TRBV2 and TRBJ2-7; D call uncertain. Trimming cost V 3 bases and J 3 bases, with 3 bases left between them. The CDR3 runs 11 residues. Germline CDR1 SNHLY, CDR2 FYNNEI. The CDR3 DNA sequence: TGTGCCAGCAGTGACAACTACGAGCAGTACTTC. Its protein is CASSDNYEQYF.

The genes are TRBV19 and TRBJ2-4, with a tentative D call TRBD2 (5 bases). There are 16 residues in the CDR3. Germline loops: CDR1 LNHDA, CDR2 SQIVND (reference sequence). V gave up 0 bases and J gave up 4 bases, with 13 bases separating them. CDR3 DNA: TGTGCCAGTAGTATAGATAAAGAGGGCAGGAAAAACATTCAGTACTTC. It yields the protein CASSIDKEGRKNIQYF.

The rearrangement links TRBV6-6 to TRBJ1-1, with 7 bases matching TRBD1. V dropped 6 bases and J dropped 0; count of bases not matched to a gene: 4. The CDR3 consists of 14 residues. The germline CDR1 and CDR2 sequences are MNHNY and SVGAGI (reference sequence). The DNA for the CDR3 is TGTGCCAGCAGAACAAGGGGGCTGAACACTGAAGCTTTCTTT. The encoded protein is CASRTRGLNTEAFF.

The chain recombines TRBV4-3 with TRBJ1-2, with TRBD1 matching over 10 bases. The CDR3 sequence is 15 residues long. Per germline, CDR1 LGHNA and CDR2 YSLEER. J lost 3 bases, V lost 4 bases, and 5 bases had no gene match. The CDR3 nucleotides read TGCGCCAGCAGCCCAATGACAGGGGGCGACTATGGCTACACCTTC. Translated: CASSPMTGGDYGYTF.

This clone has only one observation. The genes are TRBV12-3 or TRBV12-4 and TRBJ2-1, with 9 nucleotides matching TRBD1. The V gene end was trimmed by 8 bases and the J gene end by 9 bases; junction bases not matched to a gene: 2. The CDR3 is made up of 11 amino acids. The CDR3 DNA sequence: TGTGCCAGCGGACAGGGGAGTGAGCAGTTCTTC. It encodes CASGQGSEQFF.

J is TRBJ2-3 and V is TRBV5-4; 13 bases line up with TRBD2. This CDR3 is built from 18 residues. Trimming at V came to 1 base and at J to 0 bases, leaving 5 bases not matched to a gene. CDR1 SGHNT and CDR2 YYREEE come from the germline V gene (reference sequence). CDR3 bases: TGTGCCAGCAGCTTGACTAGCGGGGGGGCTCATAGCACAGATACGCAGTATTTT. This sequence encodes CASSLTSGGAHSTDTQYF.

V gene TRBV28 combines with J gene TRBJ1-2; D is ambiguous. The CDR3 loop spans 12 amino acids. V shed 6 bases and J shed 5 bases, with 10 bases lying between them. The V gene's germline CDR1 is MDHEN and CDR2 SYDVKM. CDR3 sequence reads: CASSVGSYGYTF. In DNA form, the CDR3 reads TGTGCCAGCAGCGTGGGCTCTTATGGCTACACCTTC.

The chain uses TRBV5-1 and TRBJ2-3; TRBD2 matches at 11 bases. With V trimmed by 1 base and J by 2 bases, 12 bases remained unmatched. Germline V gives CDR1 SGHRS, CDR2 YFSETQ. This CDR3 comprises 19 residues. The CDR3 loop reads CASSLPLTSGARNTDTQYF. DNA of the CDR3: TGCGCCAGCAGCTTGCCACTGACTAGCGGGGCCCGAAACACAGATACGCAGTATTTT. Drawing the rest from reference TRBV5-1 and TRBJ2-3, the complete variable domain is KAGVTQTPRYLIKTRGQQVTLSCSPISGHRSVSWYQQTPGQGLQFLFEYFSETQRNKGNFPGRFSGRQFSNSRSEMNVSTLELGDSALYLCASSLPLTSGARNTDTQYFGPGTRLTVL.